A selection of T cell receptor beta chains follows, all from one sample in a study of blood T cell repertoires in COVID-19. The protocol was immunoSEQ multiplex PCR, while the TCRdb copy is restricted to in-frame clones and leaves out a portion. Seen here are 55,000 to 65,000 clones, less than 90% observed once, and the top ten hold around 5.5%. The source material was peripheral blood. These receptors were taken from a man older than 75 in a cohort sampled during active COVID-19. Each CDR3 is given with its conserved first and last residue. A D gene is named only where the DNA matches it firmly. Not all rows give a size; the values are once, few, many and, for expanded clones, a class.

D | J | size | V | CDR3 | DNA
NA | TRBJ1-2 | NA | TRBV27 | CASSFRVNYGYTF | TGTGCCAGCAGTTTTCGGGTTAACTATGGCTACACCTTC
NA | TRBJ2-6 | NA | TRBV7-8 | CASSPQTASGANVLTF | TGTGCCAGCAGCCCACAGACAGCTTCTGGGGCCAACGTCCTGACTTTC
NA | TRBJ1-2 | once | TRBV19 | CASSPDSHYGYTF | TGTGCCAGTAGTCCCGACAGTCACTATGGCTACACCTTC
NA | TRBJ1-1 | NA | TRBV5-6 | CASSLAGIRVSTEAFF | TGTGCCAGCAGCTTGGCAGGGATCAGGGTGAGCACTGAAGCTTTCTTT
NA | TRBJ1-1 | NA | TRBV7-8 | CASSLSAQSNTEAFF | TGTGCCAGCAGCTTATCGGCACAGTCGAACACTGAAGCTTTCTTT
TRBD2 | TRBJ2-1 | NA | TRBV19 | CASSPGLAGVNEQFF | TGTGCCAGTAGTCCGGGACTAGCGGGAGTCAATGAGCAGTTCTTC
TRBD1 | TRBJ1-6 | NA | TRBV5-1 | CASSLEGQGIYSPLHF | TGCGCCAGCAGCTTAGAGGGACAGGGGATTTATTCACCCCTCCACTTT
NA | TRBJ1-1 | NA | TRBV12-3/TRBV12-4 | CASSSLLNTEAFF | TGTGCCAGCAGTTCACTATTAAACACTGAAGCTTTCTTT
NA | TRBJ1-1 | NA | TRBV7-7 | CASSSQMNTEAFF | TGTGCCAGCAGCTCCCAGATGAACACTGAAGCTTTCTTT
NA | TRBJ1-5 | NA | TRBV30 | CAWSVSGSNQPQHF | TGTGCCTGGAGTGTCTCAGGGAGCAATCAGCCCCAGCATTTT
TRBD1 | TRBJ2-3 | NA | TRBV5-1 | CASRLTGQWTDTQYF | TGCGCCAGCAGGTTGACGGGACAGTGGACAGATACGCAGTATTTT
TRBD2 | TRBJ2-3 | NA | TRBV3-1/TRBV3-2 | CASFSGRGSSTDTQYF | TGTGCCAGCTTTAGCGGGAGGGGATCGAGCACAGATACGCAGTATTTT
TRBD2 | TRBJ2-7 | NA | TRBV27 | CASRLAGNEQYF | TGTGCCAGTCGACTAGCGGGGAACGAGCAGTACTTC
TRBD1 | TRBJ2-7 | NA | TRBV18 | CASSPDRSSYEQYF | TGTGCCAGCTCACCGGACAGGAGCTCCTACGAGCAGTACTTC
NA | TRBJ2-7 | NA | TRBV27 | CASSSRDIAYEQYF | TGTGCCAGCAGTTCCCGGGACATAGCCTACGAGCAGTACTTC
TRBD1 | TRBJ2-7 | NA | TRBV5-1 | CASSSGQGGYEQYF | TGCGCCAGCAGCTCCGGACAGGGAGGCTACGAGCAGTACTTC
NA | TRBJ1-3 | NA | TRBV11-2 | CASSSYLQGGNTIYF | TGTGCCAGCAGCTCCTACTTGCAGGGGGGAAACACCATATATTTT
NA | TRBJ1-3 | NA | TRBV3-1/TRBV3-2 | CASSQAGGNTIYF | TGTGCCAGCAGCCAAGCGGGAGGAAACACCATATATTTT
TRBD1 | TRBJ2-3 | NA | TRBV5-4 | CASSLAGQVTDTQYF | TGTGCCAGCAGCTTGGCTGGACAGGTCACAGATACGCAGTATTTT
NA | TRBJ1-3 | NA | TRBV27 | CASSPSTTDRGNTIYF | TGTGCCAGCAGTCCCTCCACTACAGACAGGGGAAACACCATATATTTT
NA | TRBJ2-1 | once | TRBV6-6 | CASSQAPIDNEQFF | TGTGCCAGCAGCCAGGCACCTATTGACAATGAGCAGTTCTTC
TRBD1 | TRBJ2-4 | NA | TRBV14 | CASSQDRNIQYF | TGTGCCAGCAGTCAGGACAGGAACATTCAGTACTTC
NA | TRBJ1-2 | NA | TRBV2 | CASGRDTFSYGYTF | TGTGCCAGCGGACGGGACACATTCAGCTATGGCTACACCTTC
TRBD2 | TRBJ2-3 | NA | TRBV29-1 | CSVGITSGGTDTQYF | TGCAGCGTGGGTATAACTAGCGGAGGCACAGATACGCAGTATTTT
NA | TRBJ1-4 | NA | TRBV15 | CATSARDSRPFF | TGTGCCACCAGCGCTCGGGACTCCAGACCGTTTTTT
TRBD2 | TRBJ2-1 | NA | TRBV7-2 | CASSLGLANEQFF | TGTGCCAGCAGCTTAGGACTAGCAAATGAGCAGTTCTTC
TRBD1 | TRBJ1-1 | once | TRBV5-4 | CASSIRQGKTEAFF | TGTGCCAGCAGCATAAGACAGGGTAAAACTGAAGCTTTCTTT
NA | TRBJ1-2 | NA | TRBV5-1 | CASSLDGSGYGYTF | TGCGCCAGCAGCTTGGACGGGTCTGGCTATGGCTACACCTTC
NA | TRBJ1-2 | NA | TRBV30 | CAWSGRGKSYGYTF | TGTGCCTGGAGTGGGCGGGGCAAAAGTTATGGCTACACCTTC
TRBD2 | TRBJ2-7 | NA | TRBV2 | CATKEGTSSQEQYF | TGTGCCACCAAAGAAGGGACTAGCAGCCAGGAGCAGTACTTC
TRBD1 | TRBJ2-3 | few | TRBV27 | CASSLGRGRTDTQYF | TGTGCCAGCAGTTTAGGCAGGGGGCGGACAGATACGCAGTATTTT
NA | TRBJ1-2 | NA | TRBV5-3 | CARSLWARNYGYTF | TGTGCCAGAAGCTTGTGGGCCAGAAACTATGGCTACACCTTC
NA | TRBJ2-5 | NA | TRBV6-6 | CASSLRTRQETQYF | TGTGCCAGCAGTCTACGGACAAGACAAGAGACCCAGTACTTC
NA | TRBJ2-1 | NA | TRBV27 | CASSSPPRKNEQFF | TGTGCCAGCAGTTCCCCTCCTAGGAAGAATGAGCAGTTCTTC
NA | TRBJ2-3 | NA | TRBV9 | CASSVVPTSTDTQYF | TGTGCCAGCAGCGTAGTACCAACTAGCACAGATACGCAGTATTTT
NA | TRBJ1-4 | NA | TRBV14 | CASSALDWAKNEKLFF | TGTGCCAGCAGTGCACTAGATTGGGCCAAAAATGAAAAACTGTTTTTT
TRBD2 | TRBJ2-1 | NA | TRBV20-1 | CSASGLAGGLMYNEQFF | TGCAGTGCTAGTGGACTAGCGGGAGGGCTCATGTACAATGAGCAGTTCTTC
TRBD1 | TRBJ1-1 | NA | TRBV29-1 | CSVPGQLNTEAFF | TGCAGCGTTCCGGGACAGTTGAACACTGAAGCTTTCTTT
TRBD2 | TRBJ2-1 | NA | TRBV9 | CASSVGGTSGSEGEQFF | TGTGCCAGCAGCGTAGGAGGGACTAGCGGGAGTGAGGGTGAGCAGTTCTTC
TRBD1 | TRBJ1-2 | NA | TRBV30 | CAWSSRGRGYGYTF | TGTGCCTGGAGTTCAAGGGGGCGAGGGTATGGCTACACCTTC
NA | TRBJ2-2 | few | TRBV19 | CASKVVTANTGELFF | TGTGCCAGTAAGGTGGTGACAGCGAACACCGGGGAGCTGTTTTTT
NA | TRBJ2-5 | NA | TRBV2 | CASRGLGGLEETQYF | TGTGCCAGCAGGGGGCTGGGGGGTTTGGAAGAGACCCAGTACTTC
TRBD1 | TRBJ2-7 | NA | TRBV5-4 | CASSSGQNYEQYF | TGTGCCAGCAGCTCGGGACAGAACTACGAGCAGTACTTC
TRBD1 | TRBJ1-1 | NA | TRBV3-1/TRBV3-2 | CASSLRGTGKTEAFF | TGTGCCAGCAGCCTCCGAGGGACAGGGAAGACTGAAGCTTTCTTT
NA | TRBJ1-1 | NA | TRBV5-1 | CASSNGQPNTEAFF | TGCGCCAGCAGCAATGGACAGCCGAACACTGAAGCTTTCTTT
TRBD1 | TRBJ2-4 | NA | TRBV19 | CASSIDGRGQNIQYF | TGTGCCAGTAGTATAGACGGCAGGGGGCAAAACATTCAGTACTTC
NA | TRBJ2-5 | NA | TRBV6-4 | CASSDSGRDQETQYF | TGTGCCAGCAGTGACTCCGGGCGGGACCAAGAGACCCAGTACTTC
NA | TRBJ2-2 | NA | TRBV20-1 | CSASERRGELFF | TGCAGTGCTAGTGAGCGGAGGGGGGAGCTGTTTTTT
TRBD2 | TRBJ2-1 | once | TRBV18 | CASSPLKTSGVDNEQFF | TGTGCCAGCTCACCCCTGAAGACTAGCGGAGTAGACAATGAGCAGTTCTTC
TRBD2 | TRBJ2-5 | NA | TRBV30 | CAWKKREGRETQYF | TGTGCCTGGAAGAAGCGGGAGGGCCGGGAGACCCAGTACTTC
NA | TRBJ2-7 | once | TRBV9 | CASSPFSGAYEQYF | TGTGCCAGCAGCCCCTTTTCCGGGGCCTACGAGCAGTACTTC
NA | TRBJ2-7 | NA | TRBV2 | CASSPPGSAYEQYF | TGTGCCAGCAGTCCCCCGGGAAGTGCCTACGAGCAGTACTTC
TRBD2 | TRBJ2-1 | once | TRBV5-4 | CASSLAGTSVYNEQFF | TGTGCCAGCAGCCTCGCCGGGACTAGCGTATACAATGAGCAGTTCTTC
TRBD1 | TRBJ2-1 | NA | TRBV19 | CASSPGTVYNEQFF | TGTGCCAGTAGTCCGGGGACAGTTTACAATGAGCAGTTCTTC
NA | TRBJ1-4 | NA | TRBV4-3 | CASSQGRGISNEKLFF | TGCGCCAGCAGCCAAGGCCGAGGGATCTCGAATGAAAAACTGTTTTTT
NA | TRBJ1-2 | NA | TRBV6-2/TRBV6-3 | CASSPYIWGGDYGYTF | TGTGCCAGCAGCCCCTACATTTGGGGGGGCGACTATGGCTACACCTTC
TRBD1 | TRBJ1-1 | few | TRBV11-1 | CASSFDRVTEAFF | TGTGCCAGCAGCTTTGACAGGGTCACTGAAGCTTTCTTT
TRBD2 | TRBJ2-1 | NA | TRBV25-1 | CASSEAGGPSYNEQFF | TGTGCCAGCAGTGAAGCGGGAGGGCCTTCCTACAATGAGCAGTTCTTC